This T cell receptor beta chain was sequenced during a study of T cells in women clearing cervical HPV infection (dated by TCRdb to the late 2010s). Concerning the study at large: Cases were 20 to 25 women with histologically confirmed HPV16-related CIN3 or worse, including a couple of invasive cancers. Because only a few women had HLA typing data, the possibility that HLA type acted as a confounder could not be ruled out. In the parent cohort, some 10,000 women aged 18 or older were enrolled in Guanacaste, Costa Rica, during about 1993 to 1995 and were followed for seven years. Cases and controls were matched on age within five years and on year of sample collection. This exploratory proof-of-principle case-control study, nested within the Guanacaste HPV Natural History Study in Costa Rica, compared TCR repertoires among women with different cervical HPV16 outcomes. The 20 to 25 controls were women who cleared a single incident HPV16 infection within 12 months without developing precancer or cancer. Cases had a median age of almost 35 years compared with 37 to 45 for controls, and baseline characteristics showed no significant differences between the groups. Quality controls consisted of five blinded duplicates per group, for a total of roughly 60 samples made up of approximately 50 participants and around ten replicates. Blood from cases was collected at the visit where the lesion was first found, while blood from controls was collected once the infection could no longer be detected. Among cases, blood sampling came a median of roughly 150 days after lesion detection, with an interquartile range of about 80 to 230 days. Here is what the overall study found, with its caveats: Whether associations preceded infection or resulted from infection could not be shown with the cross-sectional design, and effector/memory subsets and HPV-specific T cells were not isolated. Because the number of T cells in each sample was unknown, differences in richness could reflect differing T-cell content rather than repertoire biology. TCR repertoire richness was significantly higher in CIN3+ cases than in controls across sequencing depths, while evenness did not differ. Random forest classifiers that combined richness and V gene abundances separated cases from controls with an estimated AUC of around 0.8. TRBV6-7 relative abundance was lower in cases than in controls (around 0.11% versus 0.16%; Bonferroni P = 0.0008).

Reading the germline V gene gives CDR1 MGHRA and CDR2 YSYEKL. Spanning cysteine to phenylalanine, the CDR3 consists of 14 amino acids. Of the CDR3's DNA, 33 bases were read; they are in frame from base 1. V is reduced by 1 base and J by 4 bases, leaving a spacing of 9 bases between them. Every participant had a single incident cervical HPV16 infection, and prevalent HPV16 infections were excluded. Cervical HPV DNA was detected by MY09/MY11 PCR and genotyped by dot-blot hybridization. Fifteen mL of heparinized blood were centrifuged, and the buffy coat was aliquoted, frozen at -30°C, then stored at -80°C. Genomic DNA was extracted from buffy coat specimens using QIAGEN kits. TCR beta CDR3 regions were amplified by multiplex PCR from an average of roughly 1.3 ug genomic DNA per sample using the immunoSEQ assay. The assay corrected primer bias using a complete synthetic TCR repertoire to establish an amplification baseline. The amplicons were sequenced on the Illumina platform. The authors' analysis ran thus. Sequences were error-corrected by clustering with frequency ratios and a modified nearest-neighbor algorithm and were then analyzed in the immunoSEQ Analyzer with IMGT gene definitions. At each rarefaction depth, TCR richness and evenness were averaged across 20 rarefaction repeats, and any sample with fewer sequences than the depth was left out. Wilcoxon rank sum tests with FDR correction were used to compare V, D and J gene relative abundances between the groups. An intraclass correlation of 90% to 97% for TCR richness and an average of roughly 76% across 66 gene segments were obtained from the blinded duplicates. Sourced from immuneACCESS, this table was stored by TCRdb with only in-frame sequences that have V and J called. A share of the clones is absent; for the studies checked, an unresolved V gene accounts for under half, and the remainder has no known explanation. V and J calls and clone size are copied from that table; D and trimming were computed from the DNA. This sample's clone table shows 20,000 or so clones. The ten largest clones take up about 3.3% of the sample.

Worth noting for this clone: The antigen it binds to is not known. The CDR3 is cut off 3 residues early in the read; its end comes from the germline J gene.

The chain couples TRBV4-1 to TRBJ2-3; the D gene lacks a confident call. The sample was blood buffy coat. The source of this sequence is a woman between 18 and 75 years old with a cervical HPV16 infection that either progressed to CIN3+ or cleared (not recorded which). The CDR3 DNA, read in part, is TGCGCCAGCAGCCAAGCGGTGTTCGCAGATACG. It translates as CASSQAVFADT. The full CDR3 is CASSQAVFADTQYF.